This is a list of T cell receptor beta chains from one sample in a study of T cell responses to AZD1222 COVID-19 vaccine. The assay was immunoSEQ multiplex PCR, and TCRdb's table has in-frame clones only and misses some. The sample has roughly 140,000 clones; about 92% are singletons. This sample comprised peripheral blood, obtained 28 days after the second AZD1222 dose. These receptors all come from an adult who received the AZD1222 COVID-19 vaccine. The CDR3 runs from the conserved cysteine through the conserved F or W. The D gene is left open where the match is weak. Size is omitted from some rows. Given values are once, few, many or a class for expanded clones.

d_call,v_call,j_call,clone_size,cdr3_aa,cdr3_nt
NA,TRBV11-2,TRBJ1-2,NA,CASSLPGLYGYTF,TGTGCCAGCAGCTTACCGGGCCTTTATGGCTACACCTTC
TRBD1,TRBV9,TRBJ1-4,NA,CASSGWGTVNEKLFF,TGTGCCAGCAGCGGGTGGGGGACAGTTAATGAAAAACTGTTTTTT
NA,TRBV28,TRBJ2-1,NA,CASSLWRGSNNEQFF,TGTGCCAGCAGTTTATGGAGGGGCTCTAACAATGAGCAGTTCTTC
TRBD1,TRBV5-1,TRBJ2-1,once,CASSATGGNEQFF,TGCGCCAGCAGCGCGACAGGGGGGAATGAGCAGTTCTTC
TRBD2,TRBV6-5,TRBJ2-7,NA,CASTRTSTNEQYF,TGTGCCAGCACCCGGACTAGCACTAACGAGCAGTACTTC
TRBD1,TRBV19,TRBJ1-4,NA,CASSIGDRGRDEKLFF,TGTGCCAGTAGTATAGGCGACAGGGGGCGTGATGAAAAACTGTTTTTT
NA,TRBV6-2/TRBV6-3,TRBJ1-5,NA,CASSYGHPNQPQHF,TGTGCCAGCAGTTACGGTCACCCCAATCAGCCCCAGCATTTT
TRBD2,TRBV5-1,TRBJ2-3,NA,CASQQLAGTDTQYF,TGCGCCAGCCAGCAGCTAGCGGGGACAGATACGCAGTATTTT
NA,TRBV24-1,TRBJ2-1,NA,CATSDRAYNEQFF,TGTGCCACCAGTGATAGGGCGTACAATGAGCAGTTCTTC
NA,TRBV5-5,TRBJ2-7,NA,CASSLISKVDKQYF,TGTGCCAGCAGCTTGATTTCTAAGGTGGACAAGCAGTACTTC
TRBD1,TRBV25-1,TRBJ2-7,many,CASSDRQGYEQYF,TGTGCCAGCAGTGATAGACAGGGGTACGAGCAGTACTTC
NA,TRBV6-2/TRBV6-3,TRBJ2-5,NA,CASSYPSRGIKETQYF,TGTGCCAGCAGTTACCCCTCTAGGGGAATCAAAGAGACCCAGTACTTC
TRBD2,TRBV19,TRBJ2-7,NA,CASSIDHRSWTSKYEQYF,TGTGCCAGTAGTATAGATCATAGATCATGGACTAGCAAATACGAGCAGTACTTC
NA,TRBV7-3,TRBJ2-2,NA,CASSSPIGLSVGGELFF,TGTGCCAGCAGCTCCCCTATAGGGCTGTCGGTGGGCGGGGAGCTGTTTTTT
NA,TRBV11-2,TRBJ2-5,NA,CASSSTRGPETQYF,TGTGCCAGCAGCTCAACCAGGGGTCCGGAGACCCAGTACTTC
NA,TRBV27,TRBJ2-7,NA,CASSLTGLDFGYEQYF,TGTGCCAGCAGTTTAACGGGGCTCGACTTCGGGTACGAGCAGTACTTC
NA,TRBV24-1,TRBJ2-1,NA,CATSDHERPYNEQFF,TGTGCCACCAGTGATCATGAGAGACCGTACAATGAGCAGTTCTTC
NA,TRBV4-3,TRBJ1-3,once,CASSQVRGNTIYF,TGCGCCAGCAGCCAAGTTCGCGGAAACACCATATATTTT
NA,TRBV11-2,TRBJ2-7,NA,CASSLDRIGPPPQYF,TGTGCCAGCAGCTTAGATAGAATCGGCCCACCACCCCAGTACTTC
NA,TRBV5-4,TRBJ2-3,NA,CASSLVDTQYF,TGTGCCAGCAGCTTGGTTGATACGCAGTATTTT
TRBD1,TRBV19,TRBJ1-2,NA,CASSIGGQGVAGYTF,TGTGCCAGTAGTATAGGCGGACAGGGGGTGGCTGGCTACACCTTC
TRBD1,TRBV6-5,TRBJ1-5,NA,CASRWDRYSNQPQHF,TGTGCCAGCAGGTGGGACAGGTATAGCAATCAGCCCCAGCATTTT
NA,TRBV7-2,TRBJ1-1,NA,CASSLVWKDTEAFF,TGTGCCAGCAGCTTAGTTTGGAAGGACACTGAAGCTTTCTTT
NA,TRBV13,TRBJ2-4,NA,CASSLLGTPGNIQYF,TGTGCCAGCAGCTTACTCGGGACTCCGGGAAACATTCAGTACTTC
TRBD2,TRBV30,TRBJ2-7,NA,CAWSPNSGLTYEQYF,TGTGCCTGGAGTCCCAATAGCGGGCTTACCTACGAGCAGTACTTC
TRBD2,TRBV29-1,TRBJ2-1,few,CSAAPGLRYNEQFF,TGCAGCGCCGCCCCGGGACTACGTTACAATGAGCAGTTCTTC
NA,TRBV2,TRBJ2-7,few,CASKRDTALTYEQYF,TGTGCCAGCAAACGCGATACAGCTCTTACCTACGAGCAGTACTTC
NA,TRBV9,TRBJ2-1,NA,CASSVSDTEQFF,TGTGCCAGCAGCGTATCTGACACTGAGCAGTTCTTC
NA,TRBV11-3,TRBJ2-3,NA,CASSSPRARGLTDTQYF,TGTGCCAGCAGCTCTCCGCGCGCTAGGGGATTGACAGATACGCAGTATTTT
NA,TRBV7-2,TRBJ2-1,NA,CASSNRVYEQFF,TGTGCCAGCAGCAACAGGGTTTACGAGCAGTTCTTC
NA,TRBV10-3,TRBJ1-3,once,CAISEWDGEGNTIYF,TGTGCCATCAGTGAGTGGGATGGGGAAGGAAACACCATATATTTT
TRBD1,TRBV7-2,TRBJ2-5,NA,CASSSRGFEETQYF,TGTGCCAGCAGCTCCAGGGGGTTCGAAGAGACCCAGTACTTC
NA,TRBV30,TRBJ1-2,NA,CAWSVRGIVDGYTF,TGTGCCTGGAGTGTAAGGGGAATCGTGGATGGCTACACCTTC
NA,TRBV5-1,TRBJ1-5,many,CASSLGPRAGSNQPQHF,TGCGCCAGCAGCTTGGGCCCCCGCGCAGGTAGCAATCAGCCCCAGCATTTT
NA,TRBV28,TRBJ1-6,NA,CASSPPWDGANSPLHF,TGTGCCAGCAGTCCGCCATGGGACGGGGCTAATTCACCCCTCCACTTT
NA,TRBV25-1,TRBJ2-7,NA,CASSDLIYEQYF,TGTGCCAGCAGTGATCTCATCTACGAGCAGTACTTC
NA,TRBV2,TRBJ1-2,NA,CASSEAKQVSRGYTF,TGTGCCAGCAGTGAAGCTAAACAGGTGTCTCGTGGCTACACCTTC
NA,TRBV21-1,TRBJ2-7,NA,CASSNRQTRSYEQYF,TGTGCCAGCAGCAATCGACAAACCCGCTCCTACGAGCAGTACTTC
NA,TRBV23-1,TRBJ1-3,NA,CASSQYQAAPRSGNTIYF,TGCGCCAGCAGTCAATATCAGGCCGCTCCACGCTCTGGAAACACCATATATTTT
NA,TRBV7-9,TRBJ1-5,once,CASSLGNEGQPQHF,TGTGCCAGCAGCCTGGGGAACGAGGGACAGCCCCAGCATTTT
NA,TRBV7-8,TRBJ1-3,NA,CASSLARGSGNTIYF,TGTGCCAGCAGCTTAGCGCGGGGTTCTGGAAACACCATATATTTT
NA,TRBV9,TRBJ2-7,NA,CASSVALSYEQYF,TGTGCCAGCAGCGTAGCCCTTTCCTACGAGCAGTACTTC
NA,TRBV23-1,TRBJ2-5,NA,CASSRGRETQYF,TGCGCCAGCAGTAGGGGAAGGGAGACCCAGTACTTC
TRBD1,TRBV5-1,TRBJ2-3,NA,CASSVGQSSTDTQYF,TGCGCCAGCAGCGTGGGACAGTCTAGCACAGATACGCAGTATTTT
NA,TRBV4-1,TRBJ1-4,NA,CASSQDPPRGGEKLFF,TGCGCCAGCAGCCAAGATCCGCCGAGGGGGGGGGAAAAACTGTTTTTT
NA,TRBV6-6,TRBJ2-5,NA,CASSVRVGAAETQYF,TGTGCCAGCAGCGTCCGGGTAGGGGCCGCAGAGACCCAGTACTTC
NA,TRBV2,TRBJ2-1,NA,CASSEEGEQFF,TGTGCCAGCAGTGAAGAGGGTGAGCAGTTCTTC
NA,TRBV30,TRBJ1-4,NA,CAWSVRGEKLFF,TGTGCCTGGAGTGTACGGGGAGAAAAACTGTTTTTT
TRBD1,TRBV24-1,TRBJ2-2,few,CATSGSTRGRTGELFF,TGTGCCACCAGCGGAAGTACCAGGGGGCGCACCGGGGAGCTGTTTTTT
TRBD1,TRBV27,TRBJ1-2,NA,CASSPLTGEGVYGYTF,TGTGCCAGCAGTCCTCTAACAGGGGAAGGGGTCTATGGCTACACCTTC
TRBD1,TRBV7-2,TRBJ1-5,NA,CASSSSPGGWNQPQHF,TGTGCCAGCAGCTCATCCCCAGGGGGCTGGAATCAGCCCCAGCATTTT